This T cell receptor beta chain came from a study of OX40 agonist ivuxolimab in advanced cancers. Whole-study results and caveats: Some patients without response likewise showed low normalized clonal expansion.

Libraries were prepared by immunoSEQ multiplex PCR; TCRdb keeps only in-frame clonotypes and omits some of them. The table has roughly 64,000 clones, over 65% seen once. Of note for this clone: Its antigen is not identified.

V gave up 1 base and J gave up 10 bases, with 20 bases separating them. The CDR3 covers 17 residues. Per germline, CDR1 SGHTA and CDR2 FQGNSA. The chain is built from TRBV7-2 and TRBJ1-6; weak D call: TRBD1 (5 bases). This TCR was recovered from an adult with an advanced solid tumor such as melanoma, head and neck, liver or kidney cancer. Source: CD4+ or CD8+ T cells sorted from blood, taken in a trial of the OX40 agonist ivuxolimab. The CDR3 DNA reads as TGTGCCAGCAGCTTAGGGGTAGCCTCGGGGCTTGGATCACCCCTCCACTTT. This translates into CASSLGVASGLGSPLHF.